The clone carrying this TCR beta chain appeared once. Antigen specificity is unknown. Amplification used 60 Vbeta primers and 13 Jbeta primers. Authors' processing steps: Later reanalysis found 60 million to 90 million unique TCR beta chains, 10 million to 12 million of them shared. The method was immunoSEQ multiplex PCR; TCRdb's version includes in-frame clones alone and lacks a portion of them. The V and J calls and clone size come from that table; D and trimming were worked out from the DNA. This table has about 110,000 clones, roughly 67% appearing once. The data derive from a study of cytomegalovirus exposure and HLA in healthy donors. Germline V gene data show CDR1 as SGHTA and CDR2 as FQGNSA. The CDR3 covers 14 residues. V dropped 7 bases and J dropped 0; count of bases not matched to a gene: 5. The study, taken as a whole, reports: In a later analysis, common viral pathogens appeared linked to several of the most significant clusters.

The source material was PBMCs. The chain combines TRBV7-2 with TRBJ2-7; 8 positions match TRBD1. The receptor comes from a man in his forties in good health and CMV-seronegative. In nucleotides, the CDR3 is TGTGCCAGCACCAGGACAGGGAGCTCCTACGAGCAGTACTTC. This codes for CASTRTGSSYEQYF.